Below, 31 T cell receptor beta chains from the same sample are listed, as sequenced in a study of shared T cell receptors in the human thymus. Only in-frame clones appear in the TCRdb table, and some are missing; sequencing was by immunoSEQ multiplex PCR. The table lists roughly 700,000 clones, over 75% of them singletons. These data were also filed under a second study, of human thymus T cells.

The sample comprised thymocytes. These TCRs come from a boy younger than two with a congenital heart defect.

This chain uses TRBV9 with TRBJ2-5, with TRBD2 matching 7 bases. V lost 4 bases and J lost 3; bases outside the gene matches: 12. Per germline, CDR1 SGDLS and CDR2 YYNGEE. The CDR3 totals 16 residues. The CDR3 is CASSLQKAGEEETQYF. CDR3 coding DNA: TGTGCCAGCAGCCTCCAAAAGGCGGGAGAAGAAGAGACCCAGTACTTC.

The gene calls are TRBV5-4 and TRBJ2-7; D perhaps matches TRBD1 (6 bases). CDR1 and CDR2 from the germline V gene are SGHNT and YYREEE (reference sequence). The V end lost 4 bases, the J end lost 3 bases, and 17 bases lay between the germline ends. This CDR3 region has 15 residues. CDR3 sequence (DNA): TGTGCCAGCAGCCTGAAACTCGGACAGATCTACGAGCAGTACTTC. Translating it yields CASSLKLGQIYEQYF.

J is TRBJ1-2 and V is TRBV28; maybe TRBD1 (5 bases). The germline V gene encodes CDR1 MDHEN and CDR2 SYDVKM. Trimming pared 6 bases from V and 0 bases from J, leaving 17 bases between. The length of the CDR3 is 16 residues. Here the CDR3 DNA reads TGTGCCAGCAGCTTCCTCGGGGGGACGTCTAACTATGGCTACACCTTC. It is translated as CASSFLGGTSNYGYTF.

The rearrangement joins TRBV28 to TRBJ2-7, with 12 bases that match TRBD2. The CDR3 has 15 amino acids. Trimming took 2 bases from V and 5 from J; bases not matched to a gene: 4. The germline V gene has CDR1 MDHEN and CDR2 SYDVKM. This CDR3 is CASSLRLAGGDEQYF. The CDR3 coding sequence is TGTGCCAGCAGTTTACGTCTAGCGGGAGGGGACGAGCAGTACTTC.

Details on this clone: The same CDR3 can be traced to other DNA sequences in this sample. The gene calls are TRBV7-2 and TRBJ2-7, with a tentative D call TRBD2 (6 bases). Trimming removed 4 bases at V and 1 base at J, with 8 bases between. This CDR3 has 13 residues. Germline loops: CDR1 SGHTA, CDR2 FQGNSA. CDR3 sequence (DNA): TGTGCCAGCAGCTCCCGGGGGTCCTACGAGCAGTACTTC. It yields the protein CASSSRGSYEQYF.

This clone was seen a few times. The chain's CDR3 is CASSQGGNEQFF. Written as DNA, the CDR3 is TGTGCCAGCAGCCAAGGAGGGAATGAGCAGTTCTTC. V and J are TRBV4-2 and TRBJ2-1, with D maybe TRBD2 (5 bases). CDR3 size: 12 residues. Germline V gene sequence: CDR1 LGHNA, CDR2 YNFKEQ. V was cut by 1 base and J by 7 bases, with 5 bases left in between.

The chain couples TRBV7-9 to TRBJ2-3; tentative D call: TRBD2 (5 bases). Trimming took 6 bases from V and 2 from J, leaving 15 bases between them. Germline V gene sequence: CDR1 SEHNR, CDR2 FQNEAQ (reference sequence). CDR3 length: 15 residues. The CDR3 is CASSSPSGITDTQYF. The CDR3 DNA sequence: TGTGCCAGCAGTTCTCCAAGCGGAATCACAGATACGCAGTATTTT.

The gene calls are TRBV14 and TRBJ2-3; 9 nucleotides align to TRBD2. Germline V CDR1 and CDR2: SGHDN, FVKESK. There are 17 residues in the CDR3. J was trimmed by 1 base and V by 0 bases; bases with no gene match: 5. In DNA form, the CDR3 reads TGTGCCAGCAGCCAAGATTCCCAGCGGGGGGGCACAGATACGCAGTATTTT. As protein: CASSQDSQRGGTDTQYF.

The chain links TRBV4-1 to TRBJ2-7, with 11 bases aligning to TRBD2. V lost 2 bases to trimming and J lost 0 bases; unmatched junction nucleotides: 12. The CDR3 contains 19 residues. Per the germline V gene, CDR1 is MGHRA and CDR2 is YSYEKL. CDR3 in amino acids: CASSQRFLAGGPSSYEQYF. CDR3 nucleotides: TGCGCCAGCAGCCAACGGTTCCTAGCGGGAGGCCCGAGCTCCTACGAGCAGTACTTC.

The chain joins TRBV7-2 to TRBJ2-3; TRBD2 might be the D (7 bases). Trimming took 2 bases from V and 5 from J, leaving 23 bases between them. The CDR3 has 18 residues. Looked up from germline, CDR1 is SGHTA and CDR2 is FQGNSA. CDR3 amino acids: CASSLRGGGAGVKDTQYF. The CDR3 DNA is TGTGCCAGCAGCTTAAGAGGGGGGGGAGCGGGTGTGAAAGATACGCAGTATTTT. Full variable domain (rest looked up from reference TRBV7-2 and TRBJ2-3): GAGVSQSPSNKVTEKGKDVELRCDPISGHTALYWYRQSLGQGLEFLIYFQGNSAPDKSGLPSDRFSAERTGGSVSTLTIQRTQQEDSAVYLCASSLRGGGAGVKDTQYFGPGTRLTVL.

The genes are TRBV7-9 and TRBJ1-4; D is unresolved. V was pared by 3 bases and J by 3 bases, with 14 bases between. In germline, CDR1 is SEHNR, CDR2 FQNEAQ (reference sequence). CDR3 length equals 16 residues. Written as DNA, the CDR3 is TGTGCCAGCAGCTTTGTTCAGCACGGAGCTAATGAAAAACTGTTTTTT. Residues: CASSFVQHGANEKLFF.

The V gene is TRBV6-6, the J gene TRBJ2-7, with a weak D call TRBD2 (5 bases). Per germline, CDR1 MNHNY and CDR2 SVGAGI (reference sequence). This CDR3 spans 14 amino acids. Deletions cut 3 bases from V and 2 bases from J, with 11 bases between. The DNA of the CDR3 is TGTGCCAGCAGTTATATCAGCGGAGCCTACGAGCAGTACTTC. Encoded protein: CASSYISGAYEQYF.

This clone is a singleton in its sample. The chain combines TRBV19 with TRBJ1-1, with 7 bases fitting TRBD1. This CDR3 comprises 17 residues. Unmatched junction bases numbered 10, after V lost 0 bases and J lost 3 bases. CDR1 is LNHDA, CDR2 SQIVND, per germline (reference sequence). The CDR3 DNA is TGTGCCAGTAGTATAGATCTAGAAGGGACAGTCGACACTGAAGCTTTCTTT. Residues: CASSIDLEGTVDTEAFF.

J is TRBJ1-1 and V is TRBV30; D is possibly TRBD1 (5 bases). The CDR3 is 13 amino acids. Trimming pared 2 bases from V and 5 bases from J, leaving 12 bases between. Germline V gives CDR1 GTSNPN, CDR2 SVGIG (reference sequence). The CDR3 loop is CAWSRRGLTEAFF. In nucleotides, the CDR3 is TGTGCCTGGAGTCGGCGGGGCTTGACTGAAGCTTTCTTT.

The J gene is TRBJ1-1, the V gene TRBV25-1, with 10 bases fitting TRBD1. CDR1 is MGHDK, CDR2 SYGVNS, per germline. The CDR3 covers 15 residues. Unmatched junction bases numbered 10, after V lost 4 bases and J lost 8 bases. CDR3 residues: CASSVTGTGAFEAFF. Here the CDR3 DNA reads TGTGCCAGCAGTGTCACCGGGACAGGGGCTTTCGAAGCTTTCTTT.

In DNA, the CDR3 is TGTGCCAGCAGCTTATCTAGCGGTGGGAGCTCCTACGAGCAGTACTTC. It yields the protein CASSLSSGGSSYEQYF. V gene TRBV7-2 combines with J gene TRBJ2-7; 7 bases map to TRBD2. The CDR3 is 16 residues long. Per the germline V gene, CDR1 is SGHTA and CDR2 is FQGNSA. J gave up 0 bases and V 2 bases, and 7 bases lay outside the gene matches. Full variable domain (rest looked up from reference TRBV7-2 and TRBJ2-7): GAGVSQSPSNKVTEKGKDVELRCDPISGHTALYWYRQSLGQGLEFLIYFQGNSAPDKSGLPSDRFSAERTGGSVSTLTIQRTQQEDSAVYLCASSLSSGGSSYEQYFGPGTRLTVT.

The chain combines TRBV6-1 with TRBJ2-1; 7 bases agree with TRBD2. Germline trimming cut 6 bases from V and 7 bases from J; bases unmatched to any gene: 3. Germline V gives CDR1 MNHNS, CDR2 SASEGT. The CDR3 totals 12 residues. In nucleotides, the CDR3 is TGTGCCAGCAGGTGGGGGGGGAATGAGCAGTTCTTC. The encoded protein is CASRWGGNEQFF.

The V gene is TRBV30, the J gene TRBJ2-7, with 8 bases matching TRBD1. The germline V gene has CDR1 GTSNPN and CDR2 SVGIG (reference sequence). J was trimmed by 0 bases and V by 3 bases; bases with no gene match: 19. CDR3 size: 19 residues. CDR3 bases: TGTGCCTGGAGGGGGCCTGGGACAGGTGACGGCGGCGGCTCCTACGAGCAGTACTTC. Translated, it gives CAWRGPGTGDGGGSYEQYF.

This clone appeared a few times. The rearrangement links TRBV2 to TRBJ1-4; possible D gene TRBD1, 6 bases. The CDR3 loop spans 17 amino acids. Germline lookup yields CDR1 SNHLY and CDR2 FYNNEI. Trimming left V 0 bases short and J 7 bases short, with 18 bases between. The CDR3 DNA reads TGTGCCAGCAGTGAAGCCTTTTCGGGGGGGCATGCTGAAAAACTGTTTTTT. This gives the protein CASSEAFSGGHAEKLFF.

This chain connects TRBV5-1 to TRBJ1-3; perhaps TRBD1 as D (5 bases). V lost 4 bases, J lost 2 bases, and 13 bases lay in between. Germline lookup yields CDR1 SGHRS and CDR2 YFSETQ. This CDR3 has 15 residues. CDR3 in DNA: TGCGCCAGCAGCACGGGGAGGGGAGCTGGAAACACCATATATTTT. Translating it yields CASSTGRGAGNTIYF.

The chain couples TRBV18 to TRBJ1-2, with TRBD1 matching 8 bases. The CDR3 covers 15 residues. Trimming removed 2 bases from V and 2 bases from J; junction bases left unmatched: 4. The germline V gene encodes CDR1 KGHSH and CDR2 LQKENI. Here the CDR3 reads CASSPLGQVNYGYTF. CDR3 in DNA: TGTGCCAGCTCACCATTGGGACAGGTGAACTATGGCTACACCTTC.

The chain has TRBV7-9 and TRBJ2-5; TRBD2 matches 8 bases. The CDR3 sequence is 16 residues long. The germline CDR1 and CDR2 sequences are SEHNR and FQNEAQ (reference sequence). Trimming at V came to 8 bases and at J to 5 bases, leaving 16 bases not matched to a gene. The CDR3 reads CASVGRIAGHGETQYF. CDR3 nucleotides: TGTGCCAGCGTAGGTAGGATAGCGGGACATGGGGAGACCCAGTACTTC.

The chain uses TRBV6-5 and TRBJ1-1; 8 bases are a match to TRBD1. Germline V lookup: CDR1 MNHEY, CDR2 SVGAGI. This CDR3 region has 13 residues. The trim removed 0 bases at V and 11 bases at J, leaving 5 bases unmatched. The DNA of the CDR3 is TGTGCCAGCAGTTACTCGCAGGGGGCATGGGCTTTCTTT. It encodes CASSYSQGAWAFF.

This chain uses TRBV18 with TRBJ1-2; 8 bases line up with TRBD1. This CDR3 has 16 amino acids. In germline, CDR1 is KGHSH, CDR2 LQKENI. V was clipped by 2 bases and J by 8 bases; unmatched bases: 13. In nucleotides, the CDR3 is TGTGCCAGCTCACCAATCGACAGGGGAAGAACAGGGGGCTACACCTTC. This gives the protein CASSPIDRGRTGGYTF.

This sequence joins TRBV4-2 and TRBJ2-7, with D possibly TRBD2 on 6 matching bases. V dropped 1 base and J dropped 3 bases, with 19 bases sitting between them. Looked up from germline, CDR1 is LGHNA and CDR2 is YNFKEQ. The CDR3 length is 17 residues. The CDR3 bases are TGTGCCAGCAGCCAAGGATCAGGGACTCGCCCCCTCTACGAGCAGTACTTC. This codes for CASSQGSGTRPLYEQYF.

The genes are TRBV11-2 and TRBJ2-5; 7 nucleotides align to TRBD2. Trimming took 1 base from V and 6 from J; bases not matched to a gene: 11. Germline V gives CDR1 SGHAT, CDR2 FQNNGV. The CDR3 totals 16 residues. The DNA of the CDR3 is TGTGCCAGCAGCTTAGCCCGTAGCCGGACTAGGAAGACCCAGTACTTC. Translated: CASSLARSRTRKTQYF. The variable domain in full, with the rest retrieved from reference TRBV11-2 and TRBJ2-5, is EAGVAQSPRYKIIEKRQSVAFWCNPISGHATLYWYQQILGQGPKLLIQFQNNGVVDDSQLPKDRFSAERLKGVDSTLKIQPAKLEDSAVYLCASSLARSRTRKTQYFGPGTRLLVL.

The chain has TRBV4-1 and TRBJ2-7; TRBD1 aligns across 10 bases. Trimming took 11 bases from V and 4 from J; bases not matched to a gene: 14. CDR3 length equals 15 residues. Per the germline V gene, CDR1 is MGHRA and CDR2 is YSYEKL. The CDR3 sequence is CAGQDRPGQGYEQYF. Written as DNA, the CDR3 is TGCGCCGGACAGGATAGACCGGGACAGGGGTACGAGCAGTACTTC.

The rearrangement uses TRBV7-9 and TRBJ2-3; D gene uncertain. V lost 2 bases and J lost 0, with 15 bases in between. This CDR3 has 17 residues. Germline-derived CDR1 and CDR2 are SEHNR and FQNEAQ (reference sequence). CDR3 sequence reads: CASSLTSASRSTDTQYF. The CDR3 nucleotides are TGTGCCAGCAGCTTAACAAGCGCCAGCAGAAGCACAGATACGCAGTATTTT. Looking up the rest from reference TRBV7-9 and TRBJ2-3 gives the full variable domain: DTGVSQNPRHKITKRGQNVTFRCDPISEHNRLYWYRQTLGQGPEFLTYFQNEAQLEKSRLLSDRFSAERPKGSFSTLEIQRTEQGDSAMYLCASSLTSASRSTDTQYFGPGTRLTVL.

V and J are TRBV6-4 and TRBJ2-2, with a weak D call TRBD2 (6 bases). In germline, CDR1 is MRHNA, CDR2 SNTAGT. With 6 bases removed from V and 6 bases from J, the gap between germline ends came to 14 bases. CDR3 length equals 14 residues. CDR3 residues: CASRRDSGPGELFF. The CDR3 DNA sequence: TGTGCCAGCAGGAGGGACTCTGGTCCCGGGGAGCTGTTTTTT.

This clone has a single count. This chain joins TRBV4-1 and TRBJ2-1; weak D call: TRBD2 (6 bases). CDR1 is MGHRA, CDR2 YSYEKL, per germline. V lost 7 bases and J 6 bases, leaving 22 bases between the germline ends. CDR3 size: 16 residues. The CDR3 protein is CASTPSGAGNINEQFF. CDR3 DNA sequence: TGCGCCAGCACCCCCTCAGGTGCGGGAAATATCAATGAGCAGTTCTTC.

The rearrangement links TRBV5-1 to TRBJ2-1, with 9 bases identical to TRBD2. Germline V CDR1 and CDR2: SGHRS, YFSETQ. The CDR3 length is 16 residues. Trimming at V came to 4 bases and at J to 9 bases, leaving 14 bases not matched to a gene. The CDR3 bases are TGCGCCAGCAGCACCCAAGCGCCTAGCGGGAATAGTGAGCAGTTCTTC. It specifies CASSTQAPSGNSEQFF.